This T cell receptor beta chain was captured by sequencing in a study of shared clonotypes between healthy human individuals. Cells designated naive CD8 were CD45RO-negative and were positively selected for CCR7, with terminally differentiated effector memory CD45RA+ cells excluded. Clones were sequenced by immunoSEQ multiplex PCR, and TCRdb holds only the in-frame ones, with some missing. The table has about 2.2 million clones, about 93% seen once. The trim removed 4 bases at V and 1 base at J, leaving 7 bases unmatched. The CDR3 covers 17 residues. Germline loops: CDR1 MGHRA, CDR2 YSYEKL. J is TRBJ1-5 and V is TRBV4-1, with 10 bases fitting TRBD1. Sequencing input: naive CD8+ T cells from PBMCs. The sequence was collected from a man between 18 and 29 years old in good health. Some clones in this sample may be carry-over from other donors' samples. CDR3 loop: CASSPLTGGLSNQPQHF. Written as DNA, the CDR3 is TGCGCCAGCAGCCCCCTGACAGGGGGCCTCAGCAATCAGCCCCAGCATTTT.